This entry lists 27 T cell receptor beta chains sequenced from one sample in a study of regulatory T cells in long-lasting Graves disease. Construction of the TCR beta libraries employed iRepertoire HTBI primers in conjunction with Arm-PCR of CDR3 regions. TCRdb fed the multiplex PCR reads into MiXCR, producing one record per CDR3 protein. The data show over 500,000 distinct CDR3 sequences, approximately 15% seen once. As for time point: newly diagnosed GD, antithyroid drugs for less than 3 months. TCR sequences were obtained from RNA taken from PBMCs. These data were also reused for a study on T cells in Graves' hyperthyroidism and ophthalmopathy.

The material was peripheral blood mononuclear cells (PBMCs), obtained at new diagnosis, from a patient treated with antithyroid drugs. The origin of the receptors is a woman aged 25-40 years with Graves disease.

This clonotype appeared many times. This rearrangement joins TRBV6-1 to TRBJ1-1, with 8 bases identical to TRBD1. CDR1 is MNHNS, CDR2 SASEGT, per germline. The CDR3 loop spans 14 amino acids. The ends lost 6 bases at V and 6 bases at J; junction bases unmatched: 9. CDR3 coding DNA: TGTGCCAGCAGCTCAGGACAGGGTAGATCTGAAGCTTTCTTT. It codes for CASSSGQGRSEAFF.

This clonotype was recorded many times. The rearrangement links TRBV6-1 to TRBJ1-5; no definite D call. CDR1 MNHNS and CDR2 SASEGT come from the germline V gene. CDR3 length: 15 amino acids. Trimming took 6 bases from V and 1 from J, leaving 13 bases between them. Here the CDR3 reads CASSEGPLSNQPQHF. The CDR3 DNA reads TGTGCCAGCAGCGAGGGCCCCTTGAGCAATCAGCCCCAGCATTTT.

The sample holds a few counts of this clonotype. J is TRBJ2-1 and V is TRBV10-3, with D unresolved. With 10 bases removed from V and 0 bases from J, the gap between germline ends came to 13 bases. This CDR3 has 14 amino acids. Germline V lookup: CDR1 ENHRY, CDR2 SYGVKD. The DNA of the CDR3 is TGTGCCACCATGGCAGCGAGCTCCTACAATGAGCAGTTCTTC. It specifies CATMAASSYNEQFF.

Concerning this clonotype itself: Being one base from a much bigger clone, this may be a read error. In DNA form, the CDR3 reads TGTGCCAGCAGAAGGACGGGTAGCAGTCAGCCCCAGCATTTT. Protein: CASRRTGSSQPQHF. The rearrangement links TRBV7-2 to TRBJ1-5; D ambiguous. CDR3 length: 14 residues. In germline, CDR1 is SGHTA, CDR2 FQGNSA. The full variable domain, its missing parts supplied by reference TRBV7-2 and TRBJ1-5, is GAGVSQSPSNKVTEKGKDVELRCDPISGHTALYWYRQSLGQGLEFLIYFQGNSAPDKSGLPSDRFSAERTGGSVSTLTIQRTQQEDSAVYLCASRRTGSSQPQHFGDGTRLSIL.

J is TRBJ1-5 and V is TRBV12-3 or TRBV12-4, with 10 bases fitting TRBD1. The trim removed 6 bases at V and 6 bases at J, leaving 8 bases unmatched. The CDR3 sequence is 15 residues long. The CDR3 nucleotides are TGTGCCAGCAGCCCTGGGACAGGGGACGGTCAGCCCCAGCATTTT. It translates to CASSPGTGDGQPQHF.

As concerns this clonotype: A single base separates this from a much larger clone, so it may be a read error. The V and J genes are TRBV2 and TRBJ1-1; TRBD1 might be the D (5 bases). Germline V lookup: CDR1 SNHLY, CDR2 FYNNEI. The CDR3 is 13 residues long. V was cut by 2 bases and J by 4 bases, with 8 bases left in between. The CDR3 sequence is CASSELRGTEAFF. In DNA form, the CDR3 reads TGTGCCAGCAGTGAATTAAGGGGCACTGAAGCTTTCTTT.

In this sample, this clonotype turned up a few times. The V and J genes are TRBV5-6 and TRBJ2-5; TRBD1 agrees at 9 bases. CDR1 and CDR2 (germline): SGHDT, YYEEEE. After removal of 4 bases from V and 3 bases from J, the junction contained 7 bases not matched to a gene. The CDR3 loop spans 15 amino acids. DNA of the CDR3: TGTGCCAGCAGCCGGCCGGGACAGGGTAAAGAGACCCAGTACTTC. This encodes CASSRPGQGKETQYF.

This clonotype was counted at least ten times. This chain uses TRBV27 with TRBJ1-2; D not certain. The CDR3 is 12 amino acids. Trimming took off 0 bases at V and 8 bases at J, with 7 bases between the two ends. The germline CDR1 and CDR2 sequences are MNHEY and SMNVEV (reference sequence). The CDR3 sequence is CASSLSGYGYTF. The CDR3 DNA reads TGTGCCAGCAGTTTATCGGGTTACGGCTACACCTTC.

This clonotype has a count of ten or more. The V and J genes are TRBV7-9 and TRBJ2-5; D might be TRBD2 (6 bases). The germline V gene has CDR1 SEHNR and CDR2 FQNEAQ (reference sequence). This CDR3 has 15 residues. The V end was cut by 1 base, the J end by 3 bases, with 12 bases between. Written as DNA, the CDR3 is TGTGCCAGCAGCTTAGTTGCGGGATACAAAGAGACCCAGTACTTC. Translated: CASSLVAGYKETQYF.

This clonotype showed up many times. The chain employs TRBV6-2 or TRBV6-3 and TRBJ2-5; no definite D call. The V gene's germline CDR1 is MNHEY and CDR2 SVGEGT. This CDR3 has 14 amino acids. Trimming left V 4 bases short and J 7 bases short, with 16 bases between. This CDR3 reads CASSFVVESGTQYF. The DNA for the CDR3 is TGTGCCAGCAGTTTCGTCGTTGAGTCCGGGACCCAGTACTTC.

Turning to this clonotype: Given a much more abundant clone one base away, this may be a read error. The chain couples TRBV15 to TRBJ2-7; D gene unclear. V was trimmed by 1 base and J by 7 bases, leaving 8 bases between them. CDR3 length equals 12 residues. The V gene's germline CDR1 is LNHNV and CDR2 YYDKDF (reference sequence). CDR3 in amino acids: CATSRGVGEQYF. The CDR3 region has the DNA TGTGCCACCAGCAGAGGTGTTGGTGAGCAGTACTTC.

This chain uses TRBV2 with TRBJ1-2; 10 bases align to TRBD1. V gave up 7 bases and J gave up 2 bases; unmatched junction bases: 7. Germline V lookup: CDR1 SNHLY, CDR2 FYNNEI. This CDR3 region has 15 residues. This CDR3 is CASIKTGGSNYGYTF. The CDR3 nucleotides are TGTGCCAGCATTAAGACAGGGGGCTCAAACTATGGCTACACCTTC. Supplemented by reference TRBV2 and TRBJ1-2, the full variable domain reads EPEVTQTPSHQVTQMGQEVILRCVPISNHLYFYWYRQILGQKVEFLVSFYNNEISEKSEIFDDQFSVERPDGSNFTLKIRSTKLEDSAMYFCASIKTGGSNYGYTFGSGTRLTVV.

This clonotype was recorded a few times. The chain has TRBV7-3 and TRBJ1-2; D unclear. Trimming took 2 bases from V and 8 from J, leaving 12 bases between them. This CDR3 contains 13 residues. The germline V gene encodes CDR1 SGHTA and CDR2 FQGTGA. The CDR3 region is CASSLSGIGGYTF. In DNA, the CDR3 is TGTGCCAGCAGCTTATCTGGCATTGGGGGCTACACCTTC.

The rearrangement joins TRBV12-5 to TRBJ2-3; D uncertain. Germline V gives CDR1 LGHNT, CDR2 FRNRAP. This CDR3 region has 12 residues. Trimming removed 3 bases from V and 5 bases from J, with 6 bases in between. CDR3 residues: CASGFREDTQYF. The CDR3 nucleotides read TGTGCTAGTGGTTTTCGCGAAGATACGCAGTATTTT.

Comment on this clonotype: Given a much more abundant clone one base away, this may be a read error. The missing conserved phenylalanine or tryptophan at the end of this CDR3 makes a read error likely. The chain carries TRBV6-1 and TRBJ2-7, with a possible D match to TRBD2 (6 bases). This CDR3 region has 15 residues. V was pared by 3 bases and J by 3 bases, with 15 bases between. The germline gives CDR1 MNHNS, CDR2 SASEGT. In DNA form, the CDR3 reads TGTGCCAGCAGTGACGCAGCGGGTAGCAGCTACGAGCAGTACTCC. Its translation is CASSDAAGSSYEQYS.

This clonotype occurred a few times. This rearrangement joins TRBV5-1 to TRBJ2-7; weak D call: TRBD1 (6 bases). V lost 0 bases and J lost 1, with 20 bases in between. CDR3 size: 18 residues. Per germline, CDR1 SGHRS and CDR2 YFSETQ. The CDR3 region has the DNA TGCGCCAGCAGCTTGGGGTCTTTAGGGGGACAAGGGTCCTACGAGCAGTACTTC. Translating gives CASSLGSLGGQGSYEQYF.

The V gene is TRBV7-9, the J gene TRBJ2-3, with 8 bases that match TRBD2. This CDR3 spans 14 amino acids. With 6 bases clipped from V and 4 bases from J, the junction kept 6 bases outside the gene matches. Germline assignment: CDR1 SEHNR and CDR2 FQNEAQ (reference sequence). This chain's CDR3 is CASRSGTRADTQYF. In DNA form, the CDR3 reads TGTGCCAGCAGGTCCGGGACTAGAGCAGATACGCAGTATTTT.

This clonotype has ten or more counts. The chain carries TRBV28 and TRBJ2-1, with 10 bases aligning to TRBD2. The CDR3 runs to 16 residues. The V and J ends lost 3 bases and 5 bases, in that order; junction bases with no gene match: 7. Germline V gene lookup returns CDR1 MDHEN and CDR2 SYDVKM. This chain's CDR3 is CASSFGGAGGDNEQFF. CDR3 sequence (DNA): TGTGCCAGCAGTTTCGGGGGAGCGGGAGGGGACAATGAGCAGTTCTTC.

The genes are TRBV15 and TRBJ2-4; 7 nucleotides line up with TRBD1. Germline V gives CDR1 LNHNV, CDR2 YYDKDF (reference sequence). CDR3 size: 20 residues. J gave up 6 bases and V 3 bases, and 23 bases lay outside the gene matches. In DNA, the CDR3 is TGTGCCACCAGCAGGGAGCGTACTAGGACAGGCTCCTTTCCAGGAAACATTCAGTACTTC. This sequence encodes CATSRERTRTGSFPGNIQYF.

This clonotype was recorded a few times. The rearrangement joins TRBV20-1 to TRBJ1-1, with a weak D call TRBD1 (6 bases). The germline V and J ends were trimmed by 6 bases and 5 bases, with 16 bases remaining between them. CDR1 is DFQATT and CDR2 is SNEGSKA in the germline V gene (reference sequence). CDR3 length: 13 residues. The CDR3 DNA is TGCAGTGCACTTCAGGGGCCAATTACTGAAGCTTTCTTT. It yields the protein CSALQGPITEAFF.

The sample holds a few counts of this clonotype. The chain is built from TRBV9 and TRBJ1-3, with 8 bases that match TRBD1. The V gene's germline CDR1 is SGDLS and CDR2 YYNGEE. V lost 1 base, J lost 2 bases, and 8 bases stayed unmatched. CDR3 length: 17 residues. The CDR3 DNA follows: TGTGCCAGCAGCGTACTCCCCTCAGGGGGCGCTGGAAACACCATATATTTT. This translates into CASSVLPSGGAGNTIYF. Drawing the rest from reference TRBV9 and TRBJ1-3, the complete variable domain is DSGVTQTPKHLITATGQRVTLRCSPRSGDLSVYWYQQSLDQGLQFLIQYYNGEERAKGNILERFSAQQFPDLHSELNLSSLELGDSALYFCASSVLPSGGAGNTIYFGEGSWLTVV.

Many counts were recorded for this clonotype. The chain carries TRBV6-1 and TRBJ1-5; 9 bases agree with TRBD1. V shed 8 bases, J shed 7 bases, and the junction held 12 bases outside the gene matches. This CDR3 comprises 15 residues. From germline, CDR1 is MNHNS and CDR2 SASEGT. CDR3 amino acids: CASSETGGGGQPQHF. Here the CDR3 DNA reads TGTGCCAGCTCGGAAACAGGGGGCGGGGGCCAGCCCCAGCATTTT.

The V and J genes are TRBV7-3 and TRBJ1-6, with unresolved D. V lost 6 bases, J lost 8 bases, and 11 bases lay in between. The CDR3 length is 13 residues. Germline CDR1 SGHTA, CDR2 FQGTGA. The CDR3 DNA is TGTGCCAGCAGTGCGGACGGATATTCACCCCTCCACTTT. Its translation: CASSADGYSPLHF.

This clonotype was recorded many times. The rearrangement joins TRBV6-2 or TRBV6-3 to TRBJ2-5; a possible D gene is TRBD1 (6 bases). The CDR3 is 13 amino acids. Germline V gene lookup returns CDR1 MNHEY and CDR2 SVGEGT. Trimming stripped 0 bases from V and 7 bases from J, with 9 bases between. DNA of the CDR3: TGTGCCAGCAGTTACTCGGGACAAAGGACCCAGTACTTC. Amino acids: CASSYSGQRTQYF.

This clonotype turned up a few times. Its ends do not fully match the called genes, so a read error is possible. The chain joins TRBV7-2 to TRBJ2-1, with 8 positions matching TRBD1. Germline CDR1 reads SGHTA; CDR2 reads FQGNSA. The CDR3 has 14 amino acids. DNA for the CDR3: TGTGCCAGCAGCCGACAGGGGCTCTACAATGAGCAGTCCTTC. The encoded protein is CASSRQGLYNEQSF.

CDR3 residues: CSARWTGTNRPYNSPLHF. CDR3 coding DNA: TGCAGTGCTAGATGGACAGGGACAAATAGGCCCTATAATTCACCCCTCCACTTT. V gene TRBV20-1 combines with J gene TRBJ1-6; 8 bases align to TRBD1. With V trimmed by 2 bases and J by 2 bases, 11 bases remained unmatched. Germline loops: CDR1 DFQATT, CDR2 SNEGSKA (reference sequence). This CDR3 has 18 amino acids.

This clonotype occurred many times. The DNA for the CDR3 is TGTGCCAGCAGTGAAGGCAGCGTGTTGGGCACTGAAGCTTTCTTT. Its protein is CASSEGSVLGTEAFF. The chain is built from TRBV6-1 and TRBJ1-1; no firm D call. Trimming stripped 1 base from V and 4 bases from J, with 13 bases between. CDR3 length: 15 residues. Germline V gives CDR1 MNHNS, CDR2 SASEGT.